This TCR beta chain originates from a study of blood T cell repertoires in COVID-19. Study context: Samples of COVID-19 (acute and convalescent) were obtained from the United States, Italy and Spain.

CDR1 and CDR2 (germline): LGHNA, YNFKEQ. With 1 base removed from V and 0 bases from J, the gap between germline ends came to 10 bases. This CDR3 has 17 residues. Per the original methods: Amplifying reference gene primers gave estimates of nucleated cell counts. The protocol was immunoSEQ multiplex PCR, while the TCRdb copy is restricted to in-frame clones and leaves out a portion. D and trimming were read from the DNA, whereas the V and J calls and clone size are those reported in that table. The sample includes about 200,000 clones, 80% to 90% of them seen just once. This clone has just one count. The chain uses TRBV4-2 and TRBJ2-6, with D possibly matching TRBD2 (5 bases). The sequenced sample consisted of peripheral blood. The TCR comes from a man aged 40-49 years with acute or convalescent COVID-19. The DNA for the CDR3 is TGTGCCAGCAGCCAAGCAGACGGGAACTCTGGGGCCAACGTCCTGACTTTC. It encodes CASSQADGNSGANVLTF.